The clone carrying this TCR beta chain was counted at least ten times. Its antigen is not identified. The sample comes from a study of T cells in Graves' hyperthyroidism and ophthalmopathy. General study results and limits: Most expanded thyroid clonotypes above 0.001 recurred in blood.

Looked up from germline, CDR1 is DFQATT and CDR2 is SNEGSKA (reference sequence). Trimming removed 6 bases from V and 5 bases from J; junction bases left unmatched: 7. There are 13 residues in the CDR3. TCR beta CDR3 region amplification was performed from RNA transcripts. HTBI primers were employed in a first-round RT-PCR of the TCR CDR3. TCRdb redid the calling of the multiplex PCR reads with MiXCR, one entry per CDR3 protein. The sample consists of about 260,000 distinct CDR3 sequences, less than 30% of them appearing once. Diagnoses were made from clinical symptoms, serum measures (thyroxine and TRAb), thyroid ultrasound and orbital computed tomography. Blood was obtained at the first hyperthyroidism diagnosis, which preceded any ophthalmopathy symptoms.

The clonotype comes from a middle-aged man with Graves' hyperthyroidism that later progressed to Graves' ophthalmopathy. J is TRBJ2-5 and V is TRBV20-1; 9 bases match TRBD1. Source material: blood. This CDR3 is CSAATGGWETQYF. In nucleotides, the CDR3 is TGCAGTGCCGCAACAGGGGGCTGGGAGACCCAGTACTTC.